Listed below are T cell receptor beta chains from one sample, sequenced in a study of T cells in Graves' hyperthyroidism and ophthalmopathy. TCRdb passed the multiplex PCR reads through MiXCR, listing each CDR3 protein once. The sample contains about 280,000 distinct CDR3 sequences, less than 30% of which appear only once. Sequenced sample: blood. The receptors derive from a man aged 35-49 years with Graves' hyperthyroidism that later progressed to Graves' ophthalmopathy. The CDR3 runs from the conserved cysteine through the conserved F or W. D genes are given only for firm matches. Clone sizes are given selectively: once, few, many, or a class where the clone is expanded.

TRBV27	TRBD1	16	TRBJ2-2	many	TGTGCCAGCAGGCTTAACAGGGGGATGGGCACCGGGGAGCTGTTTTTT	CASRLNRGMGTGELFF
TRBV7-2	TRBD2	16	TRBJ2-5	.	TGTGCCAGCAGCTTAGCGGTGCGGGAGGGCCGAGAGACCCAGTACTTC	CASSLAVREGRETQYF
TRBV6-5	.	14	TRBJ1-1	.	TGTGCCAGCAGTTACTGGGCCAGAGACACTGAAGCTTTCTTT	CASSYWARDTEAFF
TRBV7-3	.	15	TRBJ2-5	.	TGTGCCAGCAGCTCCGGACCAGGGGCGGTCGAGACCCAGTACTTC	CASSSGPGAVETQYF
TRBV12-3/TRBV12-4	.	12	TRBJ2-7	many	TGTGCCAGCGCTAGCGCCGCCTACGAGCAGTACTTC	CASASAAYEQYF
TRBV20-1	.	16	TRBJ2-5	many	TGCAGTGCTACTCCGGGACTCCTGTCCCCTCAAGAGACCCAGTACTTC	CSATPGLLSPQETQYF
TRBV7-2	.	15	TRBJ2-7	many	TGTGCCAGCAGCGTTAGCGGTTTACTAACCTACGAGCAGTACTTC	CASSVSGLLTYEQYF
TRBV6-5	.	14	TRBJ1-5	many	TGTGCCAGCAGTTACCTCGCCGGGAATCAGCCCCAGCATTTT	CASSYLAGNQPQHF
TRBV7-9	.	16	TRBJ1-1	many	TGTGCCAGCAGCCCCCCCGGACACGGATGGAGTACTGAAGCTTTCTTT	CASSPPGHGWSTEAFF
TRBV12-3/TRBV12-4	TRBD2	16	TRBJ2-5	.	TGTGCCAGCAGTCGACTAGCGGGGGACTACCAAGAGACCCAGTACTTC	CASSRLAGDYQETQYF
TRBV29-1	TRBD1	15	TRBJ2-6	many	TGCAGCGTTAGGACAGGGGGCGCGGGGGCCAACGTCCTGACTTTC	CSVRTGGAGANVLTF
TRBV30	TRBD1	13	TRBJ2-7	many	TGTGCCTGGGGGACAGGGGTTTCGGACGAGCAGTACTTC	CAWGTGVSDEQYF
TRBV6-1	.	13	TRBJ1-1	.	TGTGCCAGCAGATTCGTACCGAACACTGAAGCTTTCTTT	CASRFVPNTEAFF
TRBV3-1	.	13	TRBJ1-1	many	TGTGCCAGCAGCTACGCCACGAACACTGAAGCTTTCTTT	CASSYATNTEAFF
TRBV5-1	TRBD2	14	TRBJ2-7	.	TGCGCCAGCGGCGGGACTAGCGGGAGCTACGAGCAGTACTTC	CASGGTSGSYEQYF
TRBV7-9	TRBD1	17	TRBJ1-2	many	TGTGCCAGCAGCCGGACAGGCCCCGAAGAGATCGGCTATGGCTACACCTTC	CASSRTGPEEIGYGYTF
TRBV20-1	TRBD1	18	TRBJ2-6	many	TGCAGTGCTAGAGCTAAGACAGGGGACTCCTCTGGGGCCAACGTCCTGACTTTC	CSARAKTGDSSGANVLTF
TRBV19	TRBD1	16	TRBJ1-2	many	TGTGCCAGTAGGAGATCTGGGACAGGGGAAGGCTATGGCTACACCTTC	CASRRSGTGEGYGYTF
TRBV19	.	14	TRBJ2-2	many	TGTGCCAGTAGTAGGGGGGACGGAACCGGGGAGCTGTTTTTT	CASSRGDGTGELFF
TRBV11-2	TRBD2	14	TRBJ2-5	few	TGTGCCAGCAGGCGCCCGGGACTAGCCGGGACCCAGTACTTC	CASRRPGLAGTQYF
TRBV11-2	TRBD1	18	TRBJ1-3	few	TGTGCCAGCAGCCCGACCCCCACCGGGACAGGCTCTGGAAACACCATATATTTT	CASSPTPTGTGSGNTIYF
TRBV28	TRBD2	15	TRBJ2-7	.	TGTGCCAGCAGTTTATACGCTAGCGGGAGAGGCGAGCAGTACTTC	CASSLYASGRGEQYF